Detailed here is one T cell receptor beta chain. What it binds is not known. The entry originates in a study of OX40 agonist ivuxolimab in advanced cancers. As for the study in general: Partial responses were achieved by three patients, one with hepatocellular carcinoma and two with cutaneous melanoma. Study results and limitations: Clones of CD4+ and CD8+ blood T cells grew by week 6 at doses of 0.1 to 3.0 mg/kg. CD4+ T cells averaged fewer expanded clones than CD8+ T cells. Antigens targeted by the expanded peripheral T cells were not determined.

Clones were sequenced by immunoSEQ multiplex PCR, and TCRdb holds only the in-frame ones, with some missing. This repertoire shows 77,000 or so clones, roughly 93% found once; its top ten account for 0.32%. Germline V CDR1 and CDR2: PRHDT, FYEKMQ (reference sequence). V was pared by 5 bases and J by 8 bases, with 12 bases between. This CDR3 is built from 13 residues. This chain links TRBV13 with TRBJ2-2; D is unclear. The TCR sequence derives from an adult with an advanced solid tumor such as melanoma, head and neck, liver or kidney cancer. Sequencing used CD4+ or CD8+ T cells sorted from blood, obtained in a trial of the OX40 agonist ivuxolimab. CDR3 nucleotide sequence: TGTGCCAGCAGCGGAGACTCTTCGGGGGAGCTGTTTTTT. Translation gives CASSGDSSGELFF.